A single sample gave rise to the 9 T cell receptor beta chains below, sequenced in a study of Graves' ophthalmopathy and Graves' hyperthyroidism. Scientists amplified the TCR beta CDR3 regions from RNA transcripts. Second-round multiplex PCR followed a first-round RT-PCR using HTBI primers. TCRdb reprocessed the multiplex PCR reads with MiXCR, giving one entry per CDR3 protein. The sample carries about 640,000 distinct CDR3 sequences, about two fifths recorded once. Sequencing used peripheral blood. The source is an adult man with Graves' ophthalmopathy.

The chain combines TRBV12-3 or TRBV12-4 with TRBJ1-2; 7 positions match TRBD1. This CDR3 spans 15 amino acids. The J segment lost 3 bases and the V segment lost 6 bases, leaving 10 bases of the junction unmatched. CDR3 DNA: TGTGCCAGCAGCCACCCCCCAGGGGGGTACTATGGCTACACCTTC. It specifies CASSHPPGGYYGYTF.

Notes on this clonotype: This sequence may be a read error, since a much larger clone differs from it by one base. Since no conserved phenylalanine or tryptophan closes the CDR3, a read error is the likely cause. The rearrangement uses TRBV2 and TRBJ2-7, with TRBD2 matching over 16 bases. With V trimmed by 6 bases and J by 3 bases, 14 bases remained unmatched. This CDR3 comprises 19 residues. The V gene's germline CDR1 is SNHLY and CDR2 FYNNEI. The CDR3, as DNA: TGTGCCAGCAGCTTTGCGCGGCCGGGACTAGCGGGAGGGCACTACGAGCAGTACTAC. Its protein product is CASSFARPGLAGGHYEQYY.

This clonotype appeared many times. The rearrangement joins TRBV5-6 to TRBJ1-3, with TRBD1 matching over 8 bases. Losses at the gene ends were 3 bases for V and 0 bases for J; bases not matched to a gene: 2. Germline CDR1 reads SGHDT; CDR2 reads YYEEEE. This CDR3 has 15 amino acids. This chain's CDR3 is CASSYGQGSGNTIYF. In DNA, the CDR3 is TGTGCCAGCAGCTACGGACAGGGCTCTGGAAACACCATATATTTT.

This clonotype has at least ten counts. The V gene is TRBV11-2, the J gene TRBJ1-2, with TRBD1 matching over 7 bases. The J segment lost 0 bases and the V segment lost 4 bases, leaving 8 bases of the junction unmatched. CDR1 is SGHAT, CDR2 FQNNGV, per germline. The CDR3 length is 16 residues. In DNA, the CDR3 is TGTGCCAGCAGCTCGGGACAGTACATCTCTAACTATGGCTACACCTTC. It codes for CASSSGQYISNYGYTF. Full variable domain (missing parts from reference TRBV11-2 and TRBJ1-2): EAGVAQSPRYKIIEKRQSVAFWCNPISGHATLYWYQQILGQGPKLLIQFQNNGVVDDSQLPKDRFSAERLKGVDSTLKIQPAKLEDSAVYLCASSSGQYISNYGYTFGSGTRLTVV.

This clonotype was seen repeatedly, ten times or more. V and J are TRBV3-1 and TRBJ2-7, with 8 positions matching TRBD1. The length of the CDR3 is 14 residues. In germline, CDR1 is LGHDT, CDR2 YNNKEL (reference sequence). V shed 1 base, J shed 2 bases, and the junction held 1 base outside the gene matches. In nucleotides, the CDR3 is TGTGCCAGCAGCCAAGGGACAGGGCCCTACGAGCAGTACTTC. As protein: CASSQGTGPYEQYF.

This clonotype was seen ten or more times. The genes are TRBV20-1 and TRBJ1-6; D might be TRBD1 (6 bases). Germline V gives CDR1 DFQATT, CDR2 SNEGSKA (reference sequence). CDR3 length: 13 amino acids. V lost 4 bases and J 7 bases, leaving 11 bases between the germline ends. CDR3 loop: CSATGGSNSPLHF. The CDR3, as DNA: TGCAGTGCTACCGGGGGCTCAAATTCACCCCTCCACTTT.

The chain links TRBV9 to TRBJ1-2; D gene unclear. CDR1 is SGDLS and CDR2 is YYNGEE in the germline V gene. CDR3 size: 13 residues. V lost 3 bases and J 8 bases, leaving 14 bases between the germline ends. The CDR3 reads CASSAKVERGYTF. The DNA of the CDR3 is TGTGCCAGCAGCGCGAAGGTTGAGCGGGGCTACACCTTC.

J is TRBJ1-2 and V is TRBV4-2, with D hard to call. The CDR3 totals 13 residues. Trimming took off 0 bases at V and 8 bases at J, with 10 bases between the two ends. The V gene's germline CDR1 is LGHNA and CDR2 YNFKEQ. CDR3 sequence (DNA): TGTGCCAGCAGCCAAGACTCCCTGCGCGGCTACACCTTC. Amino acid sequence: CASSQDSLRGYTF.

As to this clonotype: A much larger clone differs from this one at a single base, so this may be a read error. The genes are TRBV10-3 and TRBJ1-5, with D hard to call. CDR1 is ENHRY, CDR2 SYGVKD, per germline. The CDR3 is 13 residues long. Between the trimmed V and J ends, which lost 2 bases and 3 bases, there was a span of 5 bases. The CDR3 DNA reads as TGTGCCATCAGTGAGGGGCTCAATCAGCCCCAGCATTTT. Amino acid sequence: CAISEGLNQPQHF.